The table lists the clone carrying this TCR beta chain with a few counts. The data originate from a study of low-dose radiotherapy and immunotherapy resistance in tumors. TRAV- and TRBV-specific primers, spanning alpha and beta chains, primed first-strand cDNA. Using a constant-region primer together with a V-primer adapter, TCRs were subjected to around 22 PCR cycles of amplification. One entry per CDR3 protein, called by TCRdb with MiXCR from the reads. The profile shows 100,000 or so distinct CDR3 sequences, about 20% of them singletons. The time point here: after trial treatment. Noted treatment: LDRT plus nivolumab, ipilimumab, low-dose cyclophosphamide and aspirin (RACIN trial). The V and J ends lost 1 base and 4 bases respectively, with 11 bases between them. This CDR3 has 15 residues. Germline CDR1 and CDR2: LGHNA and YNFKEQ.

The sequencing used PBMCs, collected after low-dose radiotherapy plus immunotherapy. The V call is TRBV4-2, the J call TRBJ2-1; D could derive from TRBD1 or TRBD2 (6 bases each). The TCR comes from a male donor with prostate cancer. This CDR3 is CASSQGGGLYNEQFF. The DNA for the CDR3 is TGTGCCAGCAGCCAAGGAGGGGGGCTATACAATGAGCAGTTCTTC.